The T cell receptor (beta chain) under discussion was sequenced for a study of pediatric ulcerative colitis. Rectal tissue came from one to two pinch biopsies taken at colonoscopy. The length of the CDR3 is 15 residues. Trimming pared 0 bases from V and 0 bases from J, leaving 9 bases between. From germline, CDR1 is SNHLY and CDR2 FYNNEI. Assay used: immunoSEQ multiplex PCR; TCRdb lists only in-frame clones, some missing. The sample records roughly 49,000 clones, around 78% being singletons. V and J are TRBV2 and TRBJ2-7, with D unresolved. What was sequenced was gut tissue. This receptor was taken from a girl aged 10 to 17 with moderate ulcerative colitis. This CDR3 is CASSEAETLSYEQYF. As DNA, the CDR3 is TGTGCCAGCAGTGAAGCGGAGACCCTCTCCTACGAGCAGTACTTC.